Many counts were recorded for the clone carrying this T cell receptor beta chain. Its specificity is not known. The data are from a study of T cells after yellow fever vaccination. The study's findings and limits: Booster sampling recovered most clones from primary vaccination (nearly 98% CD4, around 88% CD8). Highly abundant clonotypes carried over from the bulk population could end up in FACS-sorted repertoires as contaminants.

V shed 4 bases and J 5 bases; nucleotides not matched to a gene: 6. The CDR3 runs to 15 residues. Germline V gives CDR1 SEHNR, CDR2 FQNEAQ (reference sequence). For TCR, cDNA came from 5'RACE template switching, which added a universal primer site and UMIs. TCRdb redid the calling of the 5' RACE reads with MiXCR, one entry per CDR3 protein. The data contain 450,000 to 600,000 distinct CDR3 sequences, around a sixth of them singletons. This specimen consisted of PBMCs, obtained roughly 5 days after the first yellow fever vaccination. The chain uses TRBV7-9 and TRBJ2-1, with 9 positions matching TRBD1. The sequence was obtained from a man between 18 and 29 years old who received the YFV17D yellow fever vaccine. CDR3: CASSSGTGPHNEQFF. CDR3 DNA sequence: TGTGCCAGCAGCTCTGGGACAGGGCCCCACAATGAGCAGTTCTTC. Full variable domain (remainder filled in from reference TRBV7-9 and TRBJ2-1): DTGVSQNPRHKITKRGQNVTFRCDPISEHNRLYWYRQTLGQGPEFLTYFQNEAQLEKSRLLSDRFSAERPKGSFSTLEIQRTEQGDSAMYLCASSSGTGPHNEQFFGPGTRLTVL.